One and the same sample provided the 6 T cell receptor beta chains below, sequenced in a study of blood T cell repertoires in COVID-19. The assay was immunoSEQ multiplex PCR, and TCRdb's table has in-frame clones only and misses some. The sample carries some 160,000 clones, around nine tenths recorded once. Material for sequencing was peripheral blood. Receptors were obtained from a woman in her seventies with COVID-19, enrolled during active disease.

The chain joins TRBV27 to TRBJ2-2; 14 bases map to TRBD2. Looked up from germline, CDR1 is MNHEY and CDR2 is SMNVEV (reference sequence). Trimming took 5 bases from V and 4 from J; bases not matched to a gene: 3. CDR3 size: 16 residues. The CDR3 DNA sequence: TGTGCCAGCAGTCTGACTAGCGGGGGGGCCACCGGGGAGCTGTTTTTT. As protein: CASSLTSGGATGELFF.

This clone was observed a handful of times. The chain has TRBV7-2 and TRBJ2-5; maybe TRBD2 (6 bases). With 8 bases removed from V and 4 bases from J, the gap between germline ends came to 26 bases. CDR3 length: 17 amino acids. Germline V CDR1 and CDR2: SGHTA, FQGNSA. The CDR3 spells CASGSRRLALSGETQYF. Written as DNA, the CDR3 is TGTGCCAGCGGCTCCCGGCGGCTAGCGTTGTCGGGAGAGACCCAGTACTTC.

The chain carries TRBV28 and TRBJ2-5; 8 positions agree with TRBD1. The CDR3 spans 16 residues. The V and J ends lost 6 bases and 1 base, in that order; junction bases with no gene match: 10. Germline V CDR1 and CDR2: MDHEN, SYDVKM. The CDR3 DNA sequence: TGTGCCAGCAGCCAAGGGTCAGGGGGCCCCCAAGAGACCCAGTACTTC. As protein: CASSQGSGGPQETQYF.

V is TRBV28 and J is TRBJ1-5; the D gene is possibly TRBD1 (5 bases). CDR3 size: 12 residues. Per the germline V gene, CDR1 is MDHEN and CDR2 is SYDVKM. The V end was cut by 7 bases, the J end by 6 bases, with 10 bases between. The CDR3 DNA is TGTGCCAGCAAAGGGGCCGGTCAGCCCCAGCATTTT. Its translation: CASKGAGQPQHF.

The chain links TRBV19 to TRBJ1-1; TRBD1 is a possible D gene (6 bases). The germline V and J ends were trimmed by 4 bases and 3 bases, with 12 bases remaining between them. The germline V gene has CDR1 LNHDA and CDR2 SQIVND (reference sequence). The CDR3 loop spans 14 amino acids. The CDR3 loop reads CASSRDQGYTEAFF. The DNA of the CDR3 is TGTGCCAGTAGTAGAGACCAGGGGTACACTGAAGCTTTCTTT.

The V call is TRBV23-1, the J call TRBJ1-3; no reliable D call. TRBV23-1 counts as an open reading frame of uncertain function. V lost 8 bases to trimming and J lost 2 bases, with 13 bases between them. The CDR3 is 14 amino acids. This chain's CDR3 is CASQSREAGNTIYF. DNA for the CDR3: TGCGCCAGCCAGTCCCGGGAGGCTGGAAACACCATATATTTT.